The TCR beta chain under discussion was sequenced for a study of T cell responses to AZD1222 COVID-19 vaccine. Germline-derived CDR1 and CDR2 are SEHNR and FQNEAQ (reference sequence). V was shortened by 5 bases and J by 3 bases, with 10 bases between the two germline ends. The CDR3 is 13 amino acids. Study observations and caveats: Targeting of unmutated variant regions was reportedly seen in nearly half of spike-specific TCRs.

As concerns this clone: Its antigen is undetermined.

The protocol was immunoSEQ multiplex PCR, while the TCRdb copy is restricted to in-frame clones and leaves out a portion. The profile shows about 150,000 clones, under 95% of them singletons. The sequence was collected from an adult who received the AZD1222 COVID-19 vaccine. Sequenced material: peripheral blood, taken 28 days after the second AZD1222 dose. The chain couples TRBV7-9 to TRBJ1-1, with D unresolved. CDR3 in amino acids: CASSARTDTEAFF. In nucleotides, the CDR3 is TGTGCCAGCAGCGCCCGGACCGACACTGAAGCTTTCTTT.